This TCR beta chain was documented in a study of CD4 and CD8 cells across lung adenocarcinoma regions. Samples came from patients with localized non-small cell lung adenocarcinoma. MiXCR, applied by TCRdb to the PCR reads, yields one record per CDR3 protein. The sample comprises several thousand distinct CDR3 sequences, 51% of which are singletons, and approximately 29% rests with the top ten. The CDR3 loop spans 15 amino acids. V lost 5 bases and J lost 1; bases outside the gene matches: 7. CDR1 and CDR2 from the germline V gene are MNHNS and SASEGT. This clonotype originated in a female donor with lung adenocarcinoma. The CD4 and CD8 labels of this study may be unreliable. Sequences were obtained from CD4+ T cells from the center of a lung tumor. V gene TRBV6-1 combines with J gene TRBJ2-5; 7 bases are shared with TRBD2. CDR3 DNA sequence: TGTGCCAGCAGTCCGAATTGGGGGGGCCAAGAGACCCAGTACTTC. Residues: CASSPNWGGQETQYF.